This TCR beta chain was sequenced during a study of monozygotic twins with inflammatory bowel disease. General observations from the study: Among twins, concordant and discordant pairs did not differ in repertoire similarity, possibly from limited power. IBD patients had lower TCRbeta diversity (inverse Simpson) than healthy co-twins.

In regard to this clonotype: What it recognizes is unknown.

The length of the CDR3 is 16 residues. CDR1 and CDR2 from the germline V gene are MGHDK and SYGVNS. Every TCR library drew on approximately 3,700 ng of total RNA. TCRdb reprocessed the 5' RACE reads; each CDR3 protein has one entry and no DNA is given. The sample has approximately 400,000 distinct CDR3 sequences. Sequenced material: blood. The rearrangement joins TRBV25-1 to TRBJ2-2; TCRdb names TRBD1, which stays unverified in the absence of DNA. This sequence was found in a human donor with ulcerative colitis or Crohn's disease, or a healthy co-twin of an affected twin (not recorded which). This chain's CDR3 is CASSESGTGNTGELFF.